Sequencing of this T cell receptor (beta chain) was carried out in a study of T cells in Graves' hyperthyroidism and ophthalmopathy. From RNA transcripts, TCR beta CDR3 regions were amplified. In the first-round RT-PCR of the TCR CDR3, the HTBI primer set was used. One entry per CDR3 protein, called by TCRdb with MiXCR from the multiplex PCR reads. The sample consists of a few hundred thousand distinct CDR3 sequences, less than 20% of them appearing once. There are 15 residues in the CDR3. Per the germline V gene, CDR1 is SGHVS and CDR2 is FQNEAQ. The ends were cut back, 4 bases at V and 1 base at J, with 13 bases in the middle. This blood was taken when hyperthyroidism was first diagnosed, before any ophthalmopathy symptoms existed. This sample holds PBMCs from roughly 10 ml fresh peripheral blood. The table lists this clonotype with many counts.

The chain links TRBV7-8 to TRBJ1-1; D is ambiguous. This TCR came from a young woman with Graves' hyperthyroidism that later progressed to Graves' ophthalmopathy. The sample consisted of blood. CDR3: CASSSVTGWNTEAFF. The DNA of the CDR3 is TGTGCCAGCAGCTCAGTGACGGGATGGAACACTGAAGCTTTCTTT.